A single sample gave rise to the 14 T cell receptor beta chains below, sequenced in a study of regulatory T cells in long-lasting Graves disease. Library construction for TCR beta used iRepertoire HTBI primers and Arm-PCR of CDR3 regions. TCRdb recomputed calls from the multiplex PCR reads with MiXCR, one row per CDR3 protein. The sample yields some 400,000 distinct CDR3 sequences, 15% seen once. Described time point: newly diagnosed GD, antithyroid drugs for less than 3 months. PBMCs were the source of the RNA used for TCR sequencing. These data were also filed under a second study, of T cells in Graves' hyperthyroidism and ophthalmopathy.

The specimen comprised peripheral blood mononuclear cells (PBMCs), sampled at new diagnosis, from a patient treated with antithyroid drugs. These receptor sequences come from a woman in her 30s with Graves disease.

V gene TRBV3-1 combines with J gene TRBJ1-2, with D tentatively TRBD1 (5 bases). V gave up 1 base and J gave up 4 bases, with 19 bases separating them. Germline CDR1 and CDR2: LGHDT and YNNKEL (reference sequence). The CDR3 sequence is 17 residues long. Written as DNA, the CDR3 is TGTGCCAGCAGCCAAGTTGGGGGGTTAGAGGGCGGCTATGGCTACACCTTC. Amino acid sequence: CASSQVGGLEGGYGYTF.

This clonotype was detected ten times or more. The chain employs TRBV7-9 and TRBJ2-1; D remains unclear. The CDR3 is made up of 13 amino acids. Germline CDR1 and CDR2: SEHNR and FQNEAQ (reference sequence). With 5 bases removed from V and 6 bases from J, the gap between germline ends came to 11 bases. The CDR3 region is CASSRPQRNEQFF. Here the CDR3 DNA reads TGTGCCAGCAGCCGACCGCAGCGCAATGAGCAGTTCTTC. The variable domain in full, completed from reference TRBV7-9 and TRBJ2-1, reads DTGVSQNPRHKITKRGQNVTFRCDPISEHNRLYWYRQTLGQGPEFLTYFQNEAQLEKSRLLSDRFSAERPKGSFSTLEIQRTEQGDSAMYLCASSRPQRNEQFFGPGTRLTVL.

This clonotype was seen a handful of times. The chain employs TRBV5-1 and TRBJ2-5, with 10 nucleotides matching TRBD2. In germline, CDR1 is SGHRS, CDR2 YFSETQ. V gave up 4 bases and J gave up 1 base; unmatched junction bases: 19. The CDR3 is made up of 20 amino acids. The CDR3 DNA reads as TGCGCCAGCAGCCTACCGATAGGCCTTCCTACTAGCGGGACCCAAGAGACCCAGTACTTC. Translated, it gives CASSLPIGLPTSGTQETQYF.

This clonotype has more than one count but fewer than ten. The chain couples TRBV7-3 to TRBJ2-1, with a weak D call TRBD2 (7 bases). The CDR3 covers 15 residues. The germline CDR1 and CDR2 sequences are SGHTA and FQGTGA. V was clipped by 3 bases and J by 2 bases, with 11 bases between them. CDR3 sequence reads: CASSLAGDTYNEQFF. DNA of the CDR3: TGTGCCAGCAGCTTGGCGGGGGACACCTACAATGAGCAGTTCTTC.

This clonotype was counted at least ten times. The chain has TRBV3-1 and TRBJ1-4, with D perhaps TRBD1 (5 bases). This CDR3 contains 19 residues. Trimming removed 1 base from V and 0 bases from J, with 18 bases in between. Germline V CDR1 and CDR2: LGHDT, YNNKEL (reference sequence). CDR3 residues: CASSQVGDLNVATNEKLFF. The CDR3 nucleotides are TGTGCCAGCAGCCAAGTGGGGGACTTGAATGTTGCAACTAATGAAAAACTGTTTTTT.

This clonotype was counted only a few times. V gene TRBV29-1 combines with J gene TRBJ2-2; D remains unclear. Germline V gene sequence: CDR1 SQVTM, CDR2 ANQGSEA. There are 14 residues in the CDR3. V was pared by 1 base and J by 2 bases, with 8 bases between. CDR3 in amino acids: CSVEGVTNTGELFF. The CDR3 nucleotides read TGCAGCGTTGAAGGGGTCACAAACACCGGGGAGCTGTTTTTT.

V usage is TRBV19 and J usage is TRBJ1-4, with D possibly matching TRBD1 (5 bases). The CDR3 has 15 amino acids. The V end was cut by 8 bases, the J end by 5 bases, with 18 bases between. Germline CDR1 is LNHDA and CDR2 is SQIVND (reference sequence). In nucleotides, the CDR3 is TGTGCCAGTGGGAATCCGGGACGGCAAAATGAAAAACTGTTTTTT. Protein: CASGNPGRQNEKLFF. The entire variable domain, with the rest obtained from reference TRBV19 and TRBJ1-4, is as follows: DGGITQSPKYLFRKEGQNVTLSCEQNLNHDAMYWYRQDPGQGLRLIYYSQIVNDFQKGDIAEGYSVSREKKESFPLTVTSAQKNPTAFYLCASGNPGRQNEKLFFGSGTQLSVL.

This clonotype was seen only a few times. The chain couples TRBV6-1 to TRBJ1-2; possible D gene TRBD1, 5 bases. With 11 bases removed from V and 8 bases from J, the gap between germline ends came to 21 bases. CDR1 MNHNS and CDR2 SASEGT come from the germline V gene. The CDR3 covers 13 residues. The CDR3, as DNA: TGTGCCGGAGGGGCGGAGGTTCCTGGGGGCTACACCTTC. Translating gives CAGGAEVPGGYTF.

This clonotype has at least ten counts. V and J are TRBV28 and TRBJ2-7; perhaps D is TRBD1 or TRBD2 (5 bases each). Germline-derived CDR1 and CDR2 are MDHEN and SYDVKM. The CDR3 extends over 15 amino acids. The V and J ends lost 8 bases and 5 bases respectively, with 22 bases between them. The CDR3 sequence is CASYSLGAPRDEQYF. DNA of the CDR3: TGTGCCAGCTATTCCTTAGGGGCGCCGAGGGACGAGCAGTACTTC. Full variable domain (missing parts from reference TRBV28 and TRBJ2-7): DVKVTQSSRYLVKRTGEKVFLECVQDMDHENMFWYRQDPGLGLRLIYFSYDVKMKEKGDIPEGYSVSREKKERFSLILESASTNQTSMYLCASYSLGAPRDEQYFGPGTRLTVT.

The V and J genes are TRBV7-8 and TRBJ1-1; tentative D call: TRBD1 (6 bases). The germline V gene has CDR1 SGHVS and CDR2 FQNEAQ. Trimming stripped 0 bases from V and 4 bases from J, with 12 bases between. CDR3 length: 15 residues. DNA of the CDR3: TGTGCCAGCAGCTTAGCAGGGGGGGGGGGCACTGAAGCTTTCTTT. Its translation is CASSLAGGGGTEAFF.

This clonotype has a handful of counts. The chain recombines TRBV24-1 with TRBJ2-2; D tentatively reads TRBD1 or TRBD2 (5 bases each). The CDR3 sequence is 14 residues long. Per germline, CDR1 KGHDR and CDR2 SFDVKD. Trimming removed 5 bases from V and 6 bases from J, with 12 bases in between. The CDR3 spells CATSAGTVPGELFF. CDR3 DNA sequence: TGTGCCACCAGTGCCGGGACCGTCCCCGGGGAGCTGTTTTTT.

In its sample, this clonotype was seen a few times. The V gene is TRBV7-9, the J gene TRBJ2-7; 8 bases map to TRBD1. This CDR3 is 16 amino acids long. Germline V CDR1 and CDR2: SEHNR, FQNEAQ (reference sequence). V lost 8 bases to trimming and J lost 6 bases; unmatched junction nucleotides: 18. The CDR3 loop reads CASAPGPGQGATEQYF. CDR3 nucleotides: TGTGCCAGCGCCCCAGGGCCAGGCCAGGGGGCGACCGAGCAGTACTTC.

This clonotype has ten or more counts. One end of the junction fails to match germline, which may point to a read error. This sequence joins TRBV6-5 and TRBJ2-5; 7 bases are a match to TRBD2. Germline V gives CDR1 MNHEY, CDR2 SVGAGI. The CDR3 has 16 amino acids. CDR3 in DNA: TGTGCCAGTAGTTCCGCCCCCGGGACTACCAAGAAGACCCAGTACTTC. Protein product: CASSSAPGTTKKTQYF.

V and J are TRBV9 and TRBJ2-3; TRBD2 matches 8 bases. J lost 2 bases, V lost 0 bases, and 2 bases had no gene match. The germline V gene has CDR1 SGDLS and CDR2 YYNGEE. This CDR3 spans 15 amino acids. The CDR3 nucleotides read TGTGCCAGCAGCGTAGCTAGCGGGTACACAGATACGCAGTATTTT. This sequence encodes CASSVASGYTDTQYF.